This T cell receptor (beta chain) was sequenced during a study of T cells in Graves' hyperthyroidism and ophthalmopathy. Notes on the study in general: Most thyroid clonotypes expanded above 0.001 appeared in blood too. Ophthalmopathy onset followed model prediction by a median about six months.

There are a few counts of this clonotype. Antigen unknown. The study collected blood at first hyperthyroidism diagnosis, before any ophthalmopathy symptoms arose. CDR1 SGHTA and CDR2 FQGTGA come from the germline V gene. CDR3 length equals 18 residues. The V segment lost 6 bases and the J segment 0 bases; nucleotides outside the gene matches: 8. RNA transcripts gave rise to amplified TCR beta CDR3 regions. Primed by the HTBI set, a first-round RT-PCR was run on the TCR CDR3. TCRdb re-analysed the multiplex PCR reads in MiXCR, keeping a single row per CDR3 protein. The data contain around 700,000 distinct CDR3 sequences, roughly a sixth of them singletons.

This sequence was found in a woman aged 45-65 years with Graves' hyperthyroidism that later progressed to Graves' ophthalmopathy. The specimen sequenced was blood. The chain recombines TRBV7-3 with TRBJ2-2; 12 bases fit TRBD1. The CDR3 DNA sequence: TGTGCCAGCAGACCCCGGGGGGACAGGGGGCCGAACACCGGGGAGCTGTTTTTT. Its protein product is CASRPRGDRGPNTGELFF.